The 8 T cell receptor beta chains given below trace back to one sample, sequenced in a study of human T cells and chemical hapten exposure. Time point denoted: patch test 1, 2 weeks after DPC sensitization. As for treatment: therapeutic diphenylcyclopropenone sensitization with weekly scalp DPC. Each CDR3 protein gets one entry after TCRdb re-called the RACE reads with MiXCR. The repertoire holds tens of thousands of distinct CDR3 sequences, about 9.6% seen once, with 13% in the top ten. This sample comprised whole blood, obtained in connection with sensitization to the hapten diphenylcyclopropenone (DPC). All receptors come from a woman between 40 and 50 years old with alopecia areata. Some clones in this sample may be carry-over from other donors' samples.

This clonotype has a handful of counts. The chain's CDR3 is CASSLQWGPTYEQYF. CDR3 coding DNA: TGTGCCAGCAGCCTCCAATGGGGACCAACTTACGAGCAGTACTTC. The V call is TRBV7-2, the J call TRBJ2-7; D possibly matches TRBD1 or TRBD2 (5 bases each). Germline V lookup: CDR1 SGHTA, CDR2 FQGNSA. The CDR3 is 15 residues long. The V and J ends lost 5 bases and 4 bases respectively, with 18 bases between them.

This chain connects TRBV12-3 or TRBV12-4 to TRBJ1-1; D remains ambiguous. V lost 5 bases and J 2 bases, leaving 12 bases between the germline ends. This CDR3 spans 14 amino acids. Here the CDR3 DNA reads TGTGCCAGCAGTCCCCTTCCAGGTAACACTGAAGCTTTCTTT. Protein sequence: CASSPLPGNTEAFF.

This clonotype has only a few counts. The chain employs TRBV7-2 and TRBJ1-4, with D hard to call. CDR3 length: 15 amino acids. Germline CDR1 and CDR2: SGHTA and FQGNSA. V was trimmed by 2 bases and J by 8 bases, leaving 15 bases between them. CDR3 nucleotides: TGTGCCAGCAGCTTATCATCCGGGATGAGGGAAAAACTGTTTTTT. It yields the protein CASSLSSGMREKLFF.

The sample holds a few counts of this clonotype. V is TRBV11-2 and J is TRBJ1-6; 7 bases are shared with TRBD1. Per the germline V gene, CDR1 is SGHAT and CDR2 is FQNNGV. This CDR3 has 17 amino acids. J gave up 4 bases and V 7 bases, and 13 bases lay outside the gene matches. The CDR3 DNA reads TGTGCCAGCAACCGAGGGAGGGGGCAGGCGTATAATTCACCCCTCCACTTT. Protein sequence: CASNRGRGQAYNSPLHF. The whole variable domain, filled in from reference TRBV11-2 and TRBJ1-6, reads EAGVAQSPRYKIIEKRQSVAFWCNPISGHATLYWYQQILGQGPKLLIQFQNNGVVDDSQLPKDRFSAERLKGVDSTLKIQPAKLEDSAVYLCASNRGRGQAYNSPLHFGNGTRLTVT.

V usage is TRBV7-9 and J usage is TRBJ2-1; the D gene is possibly TRBD1 (6 bases). The CDR3 sequence is 16 residues long. Germline lookup yields CDR1 SEHNR and CDR2 FQNEAQ (reference sequence). With 4 bases removed from V and 3 bases from J, the gap between germline ends came to 16 bases. CDR3 protein: CASSSRGLLDYNEQFF. CDR3 bases: TGTGCCAGCAGCTCCAGGGGCTTATTAGACTACAATGAGCAGTTCTTC.

This clonotype showed up just a few times. The V call is TRBV6-6, the J call TRBJ2-5; D not certain. V was pared by 0 bases and J by 2 bases, with 13 bases between. CDR1 MNHNY and CDR2 SVGAGI come from the germline V gene (reference sequence). The CDR3 loop spans 16 amino acids. The DNA of the CDR3 is TGTGCCAGCAGTTACTCTAGCAGCCCAATACAAGAGACCCAGTACTTC. Its protein is CASSYSSSPIQETQYF.

Only a few counts were recorded for this clonotype. The V and J genes are TRBV19 and TRBJ2-6; no clear D. Germline values: CDR1 LNHDA, CDR2 SQIVND (reference sequence). V was clipped by 5 bases and J by 0 bases, with 11 bases between them. This CDR3 is built from 16 residues. This chain's CDR3 is CASSLTVGSGANVLTF. CDR3 coding DNA: TGTGCCAGTAGTCTCACAGTCGGCTCTGGGGCCAACGTCCTGACTTTC.

In this sample, this clonotype turned up many times. The CDR3 here is CSVELGAASNQPQHF. The DNA of the CDR3 is TGCAGCGTTGAGCTGGGCGCGGCGAGCAATCAGCCCCAGCATTTT. The chain recombines TRBV29-1 with TRBJ1-5, with D unresolved. CDR3 length: 15 amino acids. Trimming left V 3 bases short and J 1 base short, with 13 bases between. The V gene's germline CDR1 is SQVTM and CDR2 ANQGSEA.